This T cell receptor (beta chain) was obtained from a study of T cells in Graves' hyperthyroidism and ophthalmopathy. Findings and limits, study-wide: From stable hyperthyroidism, ophthalmopathy was set apart by a 13 V-J model. Before onset, by a median of around 6.4 months, the model predicted ophthalmopathy.

The investigators amplified TCR beta CDR3 regions from RNA transcripts. The TCR CDR3 was amplified in a first-round RT-PCR using the HTBI primer set. MiXCR, run by TCRdb on the multiplex PCR reads, gives a single entry per CDR3 protein. The table shows about 540,000 distinct CDR3 sequences, with 35% to 55% occurring only once. This clonotype was detected only a few times. Antigen: not known. Clinical symptoms, serum thyroxine and TRAb, thyroid ultrasound and orbital computed tomography together formed the diagnostic basis. CDR3 length: 17 amino acids. Germline V lookup: CDR1 KGHDR, CDR2 SFDVKD. Trimming took 9 bases from V and 0 from J, leaving 17 bases between them.

The chain combines TRBV24-1 with TRBJ2-6; D is unresolved. Sample: peripheral blood or thyroid tissue (not recorded which). The receptor comes from a woman between 18 and 29 years old with Graves' hyperthyroidism. For the CDR3, the DNA is TGTGCCACCCAAAAGGGCCAGCCCTACTCTGGGGCCAACGTCCTGACTTTC. It translates to CATQKGQPYSGANVLTF.